This T cell receptor (beta chain) stems from a study of blood T cell repertoires in COVID-19. The wider study: From T cells, B-cell-depleted T cells, or PBMCs came the material, which was cDNA or gDNA.

Germline lookup yields CDR1 SGHNT and CDR2 YYREEE (reference sequence). The CDR3 is made up of 15 amino acids. Deletions cut 3 bases from V and 4 bases from J, with 14 bases between. Clones were sequenced by immunoSEQ multiplex PCR, and TCRdb holds only the in-frame ones, with some missing. The repertoire has 80,000 or so clones, around 79% of them found once; the top ten carry around 6%. This receptor was taken from a man between 45 and 60 years old with active or convalescent COVID-19. The chain joins TRBV5-4 to TRBJ1-3; no clear D gene. Sequencing used peripheral blood. The CDR3 DNA is TGTGCCAGCAGCTCCGTGGGAGGGAGGGGAAACACCATATATTTT. The encoded protein is CASSSVGGRGNTIYF.